The source of this T cell receptor (beta chain) is a study of cytomegalovirus exposure and HLA in healthy donors. Both 60 Vbeta primers and 13 Jbeta primers went into the PCR. The protocol was immunoSEQ multiplex PCR, while the TCRdb copy is restricted to in-frame clones and leaves out a portion. The sample consists of approximately 200,000 clones, approximately 83% of them appearing once. This clone was seen a handful of times. V lost 5 bases to trimming and J lost 0 bases; unmatched junction nucleotides: 5. Germline V gene data show CDR1 as LNHDA and CDR2 as SQIVND (reference sequence). CDR3 size: 16 residues.

The chain has TRBV19 and TRBJ1-1; 11 nucleotides match TRBD1. The sequence was obtained from a girl between 10 and 17 years old in good health and CMV-seronegative. Sequencing was carried out using PBMCs. This chain's CDR3 is CASSVRGQGVNTEAFF. The DNA of the CDR3 is TGTGCCAGTAGTGTCCGGGGACAGGGGGTGAACACTGAAGCTTTCTTT.